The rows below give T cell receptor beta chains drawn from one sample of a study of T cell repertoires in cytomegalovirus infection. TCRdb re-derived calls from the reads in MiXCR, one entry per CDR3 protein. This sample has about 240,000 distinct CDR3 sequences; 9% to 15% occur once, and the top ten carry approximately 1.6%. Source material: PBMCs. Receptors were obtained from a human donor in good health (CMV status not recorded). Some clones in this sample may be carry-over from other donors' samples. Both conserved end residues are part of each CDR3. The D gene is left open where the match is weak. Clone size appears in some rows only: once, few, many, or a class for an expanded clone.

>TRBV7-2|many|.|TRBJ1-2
CASSLAPGEGQYGYTF
TGTGCCAGCAGCTTAGCGCCGGGGGAGGGGCAGTATGGCTACACCTTC
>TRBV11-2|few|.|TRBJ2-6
CASSPDSLTVRANVLTF
TGTGCCAGCAGCCCGGACAGTCTGACAGTAAGGGCCAACGTCCTGACTTTC
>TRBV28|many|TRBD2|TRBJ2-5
CASQMSGSPEQETQYF
TGTGCCAGCCAAATGAGCGGGAGCCCAGAACAAGAGACCCAGTACTTC
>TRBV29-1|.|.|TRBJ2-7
CSVESLATYEQYF
TGCAGCGTTGAAAGTCTAGCGACCTACGAGCAGTACTTC
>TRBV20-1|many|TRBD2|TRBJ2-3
CSARGGGADTQYF
TGCAGTGCCCGCGGGGGTGGGGCAGATACGCAGTATTTT
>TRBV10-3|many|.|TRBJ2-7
CAITPDSSYEQYF
TGTGCCATCACTCCAGATTCCTCCTACGAGCAGTACTTC
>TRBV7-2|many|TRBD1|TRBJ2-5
CASSFGQGMETQYF
TGTGCCAGCAGCTTCGGACAGGGAATGGAGACCCAGTACTTC
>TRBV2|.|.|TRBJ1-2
CASTHRDASYGYTF
TGTGCCAGCACACACAGGGACGCGAGCTATGGCTACACCTTC
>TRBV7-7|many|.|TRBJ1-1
CASSWGLNTEAFF
TGTGCCAGCAGTTGGGGCCTCAACACTGAAGCTTTCTTT
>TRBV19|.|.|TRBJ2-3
CASSARLEGDTQYF
TGTGCCAGTAGTGCCCGCCTGGAAGGGGATACGCAGTATTTT
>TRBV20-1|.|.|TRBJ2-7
CSVGRDIGEQYF
TGCAGTGTTGGCAGGGATATCGGAGAGCAGTACTTC
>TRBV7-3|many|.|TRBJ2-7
CASSLNTDRYEQYF
TGTGCCAGCAGCTTAAATACTGACCGCTACGAGCAGTACTTC
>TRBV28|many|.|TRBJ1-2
CASRRSGRHYGYTF
TGTGCCAGCAGAAGGTCGGGCAGGCACTATGGCTACACCTTC
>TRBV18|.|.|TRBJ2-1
CASSPRSDVEQFF
TGTGCCAGCTCACCAAGGTCTGACGTCGAGCAGTTCTTC
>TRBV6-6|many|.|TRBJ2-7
CASSYGGFYEQYF
TGTGCCAGCAGTTATGGGGGATTTTACGAGCAGTACTTC
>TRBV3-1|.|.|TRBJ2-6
CASSPRVAGANVLTF
TGTGCCAGCAGCCCGAGGGTGGCCGGGGCCAACGTCCTGACTTTC
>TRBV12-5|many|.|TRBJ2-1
CASVAANRPRGEQFF
TGTGCTAGTGTGGCCGCAAACCGCCCCCGCGGTGAGCAGTTCTTC
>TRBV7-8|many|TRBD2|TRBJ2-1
CASSPRTSGGLNEQFF
TGTGCCAGCAGCCCGCGGACTAGCGGGGGGTTGAATGAGCAGTTCTTC
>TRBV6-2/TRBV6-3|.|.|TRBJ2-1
CASSYPLSTSNPYNEQFF
TGTGCCAGCAGTTACCCTCTGTCGACTAGTAACCCCTACAATGAGCAGTTCTTC
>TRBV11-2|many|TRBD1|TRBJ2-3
CASSLDLRTGDPRDTQYF
TGTGCCAGCAGCTTAGATCTTAGGACAGGGGACCCTAGGGATACGCAGTATTTT
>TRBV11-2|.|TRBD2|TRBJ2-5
CASSSGTIAGETQYF
TGTGCCAGCAGCTCCGGGACTATCGCCGGGGAGACCCAGTACTTC
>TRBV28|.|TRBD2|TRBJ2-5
CATSLGGGETPLF
TGTGCCACCAGTTTGGGGGGGGGGGAGACCCCGTTATTC
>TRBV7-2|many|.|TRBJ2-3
CASSRDGKLTDTQYF
TGTGCCAGCAGCCGTGACGGGAAACTCACAGATACGCAGTATTTT
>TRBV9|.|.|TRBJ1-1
CASSVTDNMNTEAFF
TGTGCCAGCAGCGTAACCGACAACATGAACACTGAAGCTTTCTTT
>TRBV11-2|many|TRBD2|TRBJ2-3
CASSLLAGGPGTQYF
TGTGCCAGCAGCTTACTAGCGGGGGGGCCTGGTACGCAGTATTTT
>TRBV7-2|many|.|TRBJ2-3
CASSLAIQTDTQYF
TGTGCCAGCAGCTTAGCGATCCAGACCGATACGCAGTATTTT
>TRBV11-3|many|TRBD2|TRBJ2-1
CASSPRTSGRTHNEQFF
TGTGCCAGCAGCCCCAGGACTAGCGGGAGGACCCACAATGAGCAGTTCTTC
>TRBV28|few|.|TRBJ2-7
CASRFRQGGTYEQYF
TGTGCCAGCAGGTTTAGACAGGGAGGCACCTACGAGCAGTACTTC
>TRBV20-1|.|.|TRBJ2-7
CSAKAREISYEQYF
TGCAGTGCTAAGGCGAGAGAGATTTCCTACGAGCAGTACTTC
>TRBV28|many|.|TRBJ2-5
CASSSPPVTQYF
TGTGCCAGCAGCTCCCCCCCAGTGACCCAGTACTTC
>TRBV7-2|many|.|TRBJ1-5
CASRLGLGVGSNQPQHF
TGTGCCAGCAGATTAGGATTAGGGGTAGGGAGCAATCAGCCCCAGCATTTT
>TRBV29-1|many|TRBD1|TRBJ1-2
CSVGENWDRGNGYTF
TGCAGCGTTGGAGAAAACTGGGACAGGGGGAATGGCTACACCTTC
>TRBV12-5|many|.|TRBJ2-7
CASGLEQGRGSYEQYF
TGTGCTAGTGGTTTGGAACAGGGTCGGGGCTCCTACGAGCAGTACTTC
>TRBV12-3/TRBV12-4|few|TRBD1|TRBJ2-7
CASSTGGWYEQYF
TGTGCCAGCAGTACAGGGGGCTGGTACGAGCAGTACTTC
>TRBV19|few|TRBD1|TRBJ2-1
CASSIASGTGVNEQFF
TGTGCCAGTAGTATAGCCTCCGGGACAGGGGTCAATGAGCAGTTCTTC
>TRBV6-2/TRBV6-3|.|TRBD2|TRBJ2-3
CASSYSPSGASTDTQYF
TGTGCCAGCAGTTACTCGCCCAGCGGGGCCTCCACAGATACGCAGTATTTT
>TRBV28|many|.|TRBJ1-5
CASSRYQPQHF
TGTGCCAGCAGCCGATACCAGCCCCAGCATTTT
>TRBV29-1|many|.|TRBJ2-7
CSVGSSYEQYF
TGCAGCGTGGGAAGCTCCTACGAGCAGTACTTC
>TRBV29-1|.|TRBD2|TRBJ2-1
CSVDPSGPTINSYNEQFF
TGCAGCGTTGATCCTAGCGGACCTACGATCAACTCCTACAATGAGCAGTTCTTC
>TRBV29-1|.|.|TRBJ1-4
CSVEEPGREKLFF
TGCAGCGTTGAAGAACCGGGGCGCGAAAAACTGTTTTTT
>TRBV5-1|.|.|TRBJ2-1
CASSLARDIYNEQFF
TGCGCCAGCAGCTTGGCCCGGGACATCTACAATGAGCAGTTCTTC
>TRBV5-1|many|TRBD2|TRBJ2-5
CASSLGERGGQETQYF
TGCGCCAGCAGCTTGGGAGAGCGGGGAGGGCAAGAGACCCAGTACTTC
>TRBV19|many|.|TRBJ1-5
CASSTGNQPQHF
TGTGCCAGTAGTACTGGGAATCAGCCCCAGCATTTT
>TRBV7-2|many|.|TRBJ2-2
CASSLESGWGSNTGELFF
TGTGCCAGCAGCTTAGAATCGGGATGGGGGTCGAACACCGGGGAGCTGTTTTTT